This T cell receptor beta chain originates from a study of T cell responses to AZD1222 COVID-19 vaccine. The protocol was immunoSEQ multiplex PCR, while the TCRdb copy is restricted to in-frame clones and leaves out a portion. This sample carries approximately 140,000 clones, more than 70% of them seen once, and the ten largest clones take under 3.5%. Looked up from germline, CDR1 is MDHEN and CDR2 is SYDVKM. V was clipped by 5 bases and J by 0 bases, with 13 bases between them. There are 15 residues in the CDR3. The sample in question was peripheral blood, obtained on day 0 of AZD1222 vaccination. The rearrangement joins TRBV28 to TRBJ1-2; D is undetermined. The receptor comes from an adult in good health. CDR3 nucleotides: TGTGCCAGCAGTGCCCCCGCAGAGGCTAACTATGGCTACACCTTC. This encodes CASSAPAEANYGYTF.